This entry lists 18 T cell receptor beta chains sequenced from one sample in a study of blood T cell repertoires in COVID-19 (dated by TCRdb to the early 2020s). The library relied on the immunoSEQ multiplex PCR assay. TCRdb mirrors the immuneACCESS table, restricted to in-frame sequences. Some clones are absent from its copies; in checked studies, under half trace to an unresolved V gene, and the reason for the others is unknown. In all, the sample holds some 320,000 clones, and about nine tenths of those were seen once. The ten biggest clones cover approximately 2.9% of the sample. Material: PBMCs or T cells enriched from blood (not recorded which). These TCRs come from a woman aged 50 to 65 who had been exposed to COVID-19.

The gene calls are TRBV19 and TRBJ2-5; the match to TRBD2 covers 8 bases. J lost 2 bases, V lost 1 base, and 6 bases had no gene match. The V gene's germline CDR1 is LNHDA and CDR2 SQIVND (reference sequence). There are 16 residues in the CDR3. DNA for the CDR3: TGTGCCAGTAGTATAGGGACTAGCCGCCTTCAAGAGACCCAGTACTTC. Its protein is CASSIGTSRLQETQYF.

The chain couples TRBV19 to TRBJ1-2, with D possibly being TRBD1 (6 bases). CDR3 size: 13 residues. Between the trimmed V and J ends, which lost 7 bases and 6 bases, there was a span of 15 bases. Germline V gene data show CDR1 as LNHDA and CDR2 as SQIVND (reference sequence). Here the CDR3 reads CASTATGNDGYTF. The CDR3 DNA reads TGTGCCAGTACTGCCACAGGGAATGATGGCTACACCTTC.

The genes are TRBV5-4 and TRBJ2-2; 12 nucleotides align to TRBD2. The germline gives CDR1 SGHNT, CDR2 YYREEE (reference sequence). CDR3 size: 16 residues. J lost 4 bases, V lost 2 bases, and 3 bases had no gene match. The CDR3 DNA sequence: TGTGCCAGCAGCTTTATGACTAGCGGGAGCACCGGGGAGCTGTTTTTT. Its protein product is CASSFMTSGSTGELFF.

This clone has just a few counts. The V and J genes are TRBV2 and TRBJ1-5; D is unresolved. Germline V lookup: CDR1 SNHLY, CDR2 FYNNEI. Trimming took off 2 bases at V and 4 bases at J, with 6 bases between the two ends. The CDR3 runs 13 residues. The CDR3 loop is CASSEWENQPQHF. The CDR3 region has the DNA TGTGCCAGCAGTGAATGGGAGAATCAGCCCCAGCATTTT.

V is TRBV7-6 and J is TRBJ2-2; 10 bases line up with TRBD2. Germline CDR1 is SGHVS and CDR2 is FNYEAQ. This CDR3 is 15 amino acids long. V shed 4 bases, J shed 5 bases, and the junction held 4 bases outside the gene matches. CDR3 sequence: CASSSSGGGTGELFF. The CDR3 nucleotides read TGTGCCAGCAGCTCTAGCGGGGGAGGTACCGGGGAGCTGTTTTTT.

The chain links TRBV2 to TRBJ2-7; 8 bases are a match to TRBD1. V trimming: 4 bases; J trimming: 3 bases; junction bases outside the gene matches: 8. This CDR3 is built from 15 residues. Germline assignment: CDR1 SNHLY and CDR2 FYNNEI. CDR3 residues: CASSGRGQGYYEQYF. The CDR3 nucleotides read TGTGCCAGCAGTGGACGAGGACAGGGTTACTACGAGCAGTACTTC.

This chain links TRBV18 with TRBJ1-2, with TRBD1 matching 10 bases. Germline CDR1 is KGHSH and CDR2 is LQKENI. V lost 1 base to trimming and J lost 3 bases; unmatched junction nucleotides: 2. The CDR3 runs to 15 residues. The CDR3 DNA is TGTGCCAGCTCACCACGACAGGGGGCTGACTATGGCTACACCTTC. Protein sequence: CASSPRQGADYGYTF. Using reference TRBV18 and TRBJ1-2 for the parts outside the CDR3, the full variable domain is NAGVMQNPRHLVRRRGQEARLRCSPMKGHSHVYWYRQLPEEGLKFMVYLQKENIIDESGMPKERFSAEFPKEGPSILRIQQVVRGDSAAYFCASSPRQGADYGYTFGSGTRLTVV.

The chain employs TRBV9 and TRBJ1-2, with 9 bases aligning to TRBD1. The trim removed 0 bases at V and 1 base at J, leaving 7 bases unmatched. The CDR3 runs to 17 residues. Germline lookup yields CDR1 SGDLS and CDR2 YYNGEE. DNA for the CDR3: TGTGCCAGCAGCGTAGCACCGGGACAGGGAATTAACTATGGCTACACCTTC. As protein: CASSVAPGQGINYGYTF. The complete variable domain, with remaining parts taken from reference TRBV9 and TRBJ1-2, reads DSGVTQTPKHLITATGQRVTLRCSPRSGDLSVYWYQQSLDQGLQFLIQYYNGEERAKGNILERFSAQQFPDLHSELNLSSLELGDSALYFCASSVAPGQGINYGYTFGSGTRLTVV.

This CDR3 is CASSRLTGELFF. Here the CDR3 DNA reads TGTGCCAGCAGTCGGTTGACCGGGGAGCTGTTTTTT. This rearrangement joins TRBV28 to TRBJ2-2; no firm D call. The CDR3 spans 12 residues. V lost 5 bases to trimming and J lost 5 bases, with 6 bases between them. The germline V gene encodes CDR1 MDHEN and CDR2 SYDVKM.

This chain links TRBV5-4 with TRBJ2-3, with D hard to call. The germline gives CDR1 SGHNT, CDR2 YYREEE (reference sequence). The germline V and J ends were trimmed by 4 bases and 4 bases, with 10 bases remaining between them. There are 13 residues in the CDR3. CDR3 coding DNA: TGTGCCAGCAGCCTGAACACCCCAGATACGCAGTATTTT. It codes for CASSLNTPDTQYF.

The chain recombines TRBV7-2 with TRBJ2-7; 8 bases agree with TRBD2. The CDR3 is made up of 15 amino acids. Germline values: CDR1 SGHTA, CDR2 FQGNSA. Trimming at V came to 0 bases and at J to 6 bases, leaving 7 bases not matched to a gene. DNA of the CDR3: TGTGCCAGCAGCTTAGCGTCGGGACTAGGTGGCGAGCAGTACTTC. Encoded protein: CASSLASGLGGEQYF.

V is TRBV2 and J is TRBJ1-4, with D unresolved. Deletions cut 3 bases from V and 2 bases from J, with 10 bases between. In germline, CDR1 is SNHLY, CDR2 FYNNEI. CDR3 length: 15 residues. CDR3 region: CASSDTAYTNEKLFF. CDR3 DNA sequence: TGTGCCAGCAGTGATACTGCGTATACTAATGAAAAACTGTTTTTT.

The V gene is TRBV19, the J gene TRBJ1-3; 8 bases are shared with TRBD1. Germline V lookup: CDR1 LNHDA, CDR2 SQIVND (reference sequence). The CDR3 covers 13 residues. J lost 4 bases, V lost 7 bases, and 3 bases had no gene match. CDR3 nucleotides: TGTGCCAGTACCGGGACAGGAGGAAACACCATATATTTT. It specifies CASTGTGGNTIYF. The whole variable domain, remainder taken from reference TRBV19 and TRBJ1-3, is DGGITQSPKYLFRKEGQNVTLSCEQNLNHDAMYWYRQDPGQGLRLIYYSQIVNDFQKGDIAEGYSVSREKKESFPLTVTSAQKNPTAFYLCASTGTGGNTIYFGEGSWLTVV.

The chain recombines TRBV4-1 with TRBJ2-5; TRBD2 matches 8 bases. The CDR3 extends over 14 amino acids. V shed 1 base and J 7 bases; nucleotides not matched to a gene: 5. Germline CDR1 MGHRA, CDR2 YSYEKL. CDR3 loop: CASSQAGGEMTQYF. In DNA form, the CDR3 reads TGCGCCAGCAGCCAAGCGGGGGGGGAAATGACCCAGTACTTC.

This chain uses TRBV30 with TRBJ1-2; D is unclear. V lost 2 bases and J 0 bases, leaving 16 bases between the germline ends. The CDR3 is 16 amino acids. Germline V CDR1 and CDR2: GTSNPN, SVGIG (reference sequence). The CDR3 region has the DNA TGTGCCTGGAGTACGGCGGGGAAGGGAGCTAACTATGGCTACACCTTC. Protein product: CAWSTAGKGANYGYTF.

This chain links TRBV7-9 with TRBJ2-7; unclear D gene. The CDR3 is made up of 12 amino acids. CDR1 is SEHNR, CDR2 FQNEAQ, per germline (reference sequence). Between the trimmed V and J ends, which lost 5 bases and 4 bases, there was a span of 9 bases. CDR3 region: CASSDERYEQYF. The CDR3 DNA follows: TGTGCCAGCAGCGACGAGAGGTACGAGCAGTACTTC.

The chain combines TRBV13 with TRBJ1-2; 9 bases fit TRBD1. CDR3 length: 13 residues. V lost 2 bases and J lost 8; bases outside the gene matches: 3. From germline, CDR1 is PRHDT and CDR2 FYEKMQ (reference sequence). CDR3 amino acids: CASSLWDRAGYTF. Here the CDR3 DNA reads TGTGCCAGCAGCTTATGGGACAGGGCCGGCTACACCTTC. Full variable domain (missing parts from reference TRBV13 and TRBJ1-2): AAGVIQSPRHLIKEKRETATLKCYPIPRHDTVYWYQQGPGQDPQFLISFYEKMQSDKGSIPDRFSAQQFSDYHSELNMSSLELGDSALYFCASSLWDRAGYTFGSGTRLTVV.

The chain carries TRBV11-2 and TRBJ2-3, with TRBD1 identical over 8 bases. Germline-derived CDR1 and CDR2 are SGHAT and FQNNGV. CDR3 length equals 14 residues. The J segment lost 3 bases and the V segment lost 5 bases, leaving 4 bases of the junction unmatched. The CDR3 nucleotides are TGTGCCAGCAGCGCGGACAGGGTAACAGATACGCAGTATTTT. This encodes CASSADRVTDTQYF.